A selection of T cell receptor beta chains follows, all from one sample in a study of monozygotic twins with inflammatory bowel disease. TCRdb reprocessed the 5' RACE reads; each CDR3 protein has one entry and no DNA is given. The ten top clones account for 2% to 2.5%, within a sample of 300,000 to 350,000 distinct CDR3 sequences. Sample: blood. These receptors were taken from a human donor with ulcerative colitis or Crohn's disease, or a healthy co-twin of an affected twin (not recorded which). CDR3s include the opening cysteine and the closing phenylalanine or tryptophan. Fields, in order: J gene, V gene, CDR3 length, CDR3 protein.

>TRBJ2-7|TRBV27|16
CASSTRQGISSYEQYF
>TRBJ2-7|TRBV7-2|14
CASRDTGISYEQYF
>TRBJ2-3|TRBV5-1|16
CASSPVAGSPTDTQYF
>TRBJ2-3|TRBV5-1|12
CASSPHPDAQYF
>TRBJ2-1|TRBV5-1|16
CASSYSGTNSYNEQFF
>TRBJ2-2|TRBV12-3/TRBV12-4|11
CASSLHGELFF
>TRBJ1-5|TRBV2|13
CASSGEGNQPQHF
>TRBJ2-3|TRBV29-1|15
CSVEPTAGAVDTQYF
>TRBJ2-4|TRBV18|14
CASSRGSGSVIQYF
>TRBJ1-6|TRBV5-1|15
CASSLAGTERSPLHF
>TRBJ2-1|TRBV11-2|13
CASSSVFYNEQFF
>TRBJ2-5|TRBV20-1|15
CSARDSGGVGETQYF
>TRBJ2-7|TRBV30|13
CAWTRDRGYEQYF
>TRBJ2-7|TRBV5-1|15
CASSLGLAGSYEQYF
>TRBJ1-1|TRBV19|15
CASSIYTAVRAEAFF
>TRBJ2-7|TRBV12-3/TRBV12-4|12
CASSLTGFEQYF
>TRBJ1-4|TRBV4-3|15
CASSLEGQPNEKLFF
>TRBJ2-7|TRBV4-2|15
CASSQDLGPTYEQYF
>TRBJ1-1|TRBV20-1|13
CSQGQAMNTEAFF
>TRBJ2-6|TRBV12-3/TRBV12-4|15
CASRDSSSGANVLTF
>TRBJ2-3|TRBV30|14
CAWRLAGGADTQYF
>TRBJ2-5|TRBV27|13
CASRADNQETQYF